The 25 T cell receptor beta chains presented below share a single source sample, sequenced in a study of cytomegalovirus exposure and HLA in healthy donors. The PCR made use of 60 Vbeta and 13 Jbeta primers. Data came from immunoSEQ multiplex PCR; TCRdb stores just in-frame clones and leaves some out. The repertoire holds over 150,000 clones, with about three quarters as singletons. Sequencing was carried out using PBMCs. The source is a woman in her 30s in good health and CMV-seropositive.

The CDR3 coding sequence is TGTGCCAGCAGACAACGACTAGCGGGGCAAGAGACCCAGTACTTC. Translating gives CASRQRLAGQETQYF. The V gene is TRBV11-2, the J gene TRBJ2-5; 11 nucleotides line up with TRBD2. The CDR3 spans 15 residues. Germline values: CDR1 SGHAT, CDR2 FQNNGV. With 6 bases clipped from V and 2 bases from J, the junction kept 5 bases outside the gene matches. The whole variable domain, remainder taken from reference TRBV11-2 and TRBJ2-5, is EAGVAQSPRYKIIEKRQSVAFWCNPISGHATLYWYQQILGQGPKLLIQFQNNGVVDDSQLPKDRFSAERLKGVDSTLKIQPAKLEDSAVYLCASRQRLAGQETQYFGPGTRLLVL.

The CDR3 coding sequence is TGTGCCAGCAGCTTAGTGGGCGGGAGCTCTGGGGCCAACGTCCTGACTTTC. It codes for CASSLVGGSSGANVLTF. The chain employs TRBV11-1 and TRBJ2-6; TRBD2 aligns across 7 bases. This CDR3 region has 17 residues. V dropped 1 base and J dropped 0; count of bases not matched to a gene: 3. CDR1 is SGHAT, CDR2 FQDESV, per germline (reference sequence).

The gene calls are TRBV27 and TRBJ2-2; D perhaps matches TRBD1 (6 bases). There are 17 residues in the CDR3. Trimming left V 2 bases short and J 0 bases short, with 13 bases between. Per the germline V gene, CDR1 is MNHEY and CDR2 is SMNVEV (reference sequence). The DNA of the CDR3 is TGTGCCAGCAGTTTAGCCCTCAGGGGAACGAACACCGGGGAGCTGTTTTTT. This codes for CASSLALRGTNTGELFF.

This chain connects TRBV30 to TRBJ1-1; D remains unclear. Germline CDR1 reads GTSNPN; CDR2 reads SVGIG (reference sequence). V shed 5 bases and J shed 1 base, with 11 bases lying between them. The CDR3 loop spans 13 amino acids. This chain's CDR3 is CAWDTRTNTEAFF. The CDR3 DNA sequence: TGTGCCTGGGACACGCGTACGAACACTGAAGCTTTCTTT.

The chain joins TRBV7-7 to TRBJ2-3; 8 bases line up with TRBD2. The CDR3 covers 16 residues. Trimming removed 1 base from V and 0 bases from J; junction bases left unmatched: 3. Germline V lookup: CDR1 SSHAT, CDR2 FNYEAQ (reference sequence). The CDR3: CASSLVAGGSTDTQYF. In nucleotides, the CDR3 is TGTGCCAGCAGCTTAGTGGCGGGAGGCAGCACAGATACGCAGTATTTT.

V is TRBV27 and J is TRBJ2-3; 11 positions match TRBD2. CDR1 is MNHEY and CDR2 is SMNVEV in the germline V gene (reference sequence). The CDR3 loop spans 17 amino acids. Trimming at V came to 4 bases and at J to 6 bases, leaving 12 bases not matched to a gene. In DNA form, the CDR3 reads TGTGCCAGCAGTTCGCCGGGACTAGCGGCGATCGGGGATACGCAGTATTTT. Translation: CASSSPGLAAIGDTQYF.

V is TRBV5-4 and J is TRBJ1-4, with 10 bases that match TRBD1. The CDR3 length is 15 residues. The germline V gene encodes CDR1 SGHNT and CDR2 YYREEE (reference sequence). V trimming: 0 bases; J trimming: 6 bases; junction bases outside the gene matches: 2. The chain's CDR3 is CASSLAGTGDEKLFF. CDR3 nucleotide sequence: TGTGCCAGCAGCTTGGCCGGGACAGGGGATGAAAAACTGTTTTTT. The variable domain in full, completed from reference TRBV5-4 and TRBJ1-4, reads ETGVTQSPTHLIKTRGQQVTLRCSSQSGHNTVSWYQQALGQGPQFIFQYYREEENGRGNFPPRFSGLQFPNYSSELNVNALELDDSALYLCASSLAGTGDEKLFFGSGTQLSVL.

The chain recombines TRBV4-3 with TRBJ1-1; D is unresolved. The germline V and J ends were trimmed by 5 bases and 0 bases, with 7 bases remaining between them. CDR3 length: 13 residues. CDR1 LGHNA and CDR2 YSLEER come from the germline V gene. The CDR3 reads CASSSSMNTEAFF. The CDR3, as DNA: TGCGCCAGCAGCAGCTCCATGAACACTGAAGCTTTCTTT.

This chain uses TRBV2 with TRBJ2-1; 8 bases align to TRBD1. CDR3 length: 15 residues. Germline CDR1 reads SNHLY; CDR2 reads FYNNEI. V gave up 6 bases and J gave up 8 bases; unmatched junction bases: 12. The CDR3 DNA follows: TGTGCCAGCAGCCTCGGACAGGGCCTACAATATGAGCAGTTCTTC. This sequence encodes CASSLGQGLQYEQFF.

V is TRBV5-1 and J is TRBJ1-1, with TRBD1 matching 10 bases. This CDR3 is 18 amino acids long. With 0 bases clipped from V and 4 bases from J, the junction kept 12 bases outside the gene matches. The germline gives CDR1 SGHRS, CDR2 YFSETQ. The DNA for the CDR3 is TGCGCCAGCAGCTTGGTTCCCCGGGACAGGGGATTGAGCACTGAAGCTTTCTTT. Encoded protein: CASSLVPRDRGLSTEAFF.

The chain combines TRBV2 with TRBJ1-5, with a tentative D call TRBD1 (5 bases). The CDR3 runs 14 residues. CDR1 is SNHLY, CDR2 FYNNEI, per germline. The V end was cut by 6 bases, the J end by 6 bases, with 15 bases between. CDR3 sequence (DNA): TGTGCCAGCAGAAATACAGGTCTAAGTCAGCCCCAGCATTTT. Its translation: CASRNTGLSQPQHF.

The CDR3 DNA sequence: TGCAGCGTCCGGGACAGGGGGCTCGAGGAGCAGTACTTC. Translating gives CSVRDRGLEEQYF. The chain is built from TRBV29-1 and TRBJ2-7; 12 nucleotides line up with TRBD1. This CDR3 region has 13 residues. Trimming removed 6 bases from V and 7 bases from J; junction bases left unmatched: 7. CDR1 and CDR2 from the germline V gene are SQVTM and ANQGSEA.

This chain joins TRBV11-3 and TRBJ1-1, with D possibly TRBD1 on 6 matching bases. CDR3 length: 20 residues. Trimming left V 0 bases short and J 3 bases short, with 26 bases between. CDR1 SGHNT and CDR2 YENEEA come from the germline V gene. The CDR3 nucleotides are TGTGCCAGCAGCTTAGACCCGGAGGGTTCAAGGGGGGCGGGAGACACTGAAGCTTTCTTT. Amino acids: CASSLDPEGSRGAGDTEAFF.

The chain employs TRBV6-6 and TRBJ2-7, with D possibly being TRBD2 (7 bases). Germline CDR1 reads MNHNY; CDR2 reads SVGAGI (reference sequence). Trimming cost V 6 bases and J 4 bases, with 13 bases left between them. This CDR3 has 13 amino acids. In DNA, the CDR3 is TGTGCCAGCAGGCGGGAGAGGGGGTACGAGCAGTACTTC. This gives the protein CASRRERGYEQYF.

The V and J genes are TRBV19 and TRBJ2-5; D perhaps matches TRBD1 (6 bases). Germline V CDR1 and CDR2: LNHDA, SQIVND (reference sequence). This CDR3 spans 15 amino acids. Trimming took off 0 bases at V and 5 bases at J, with 13 bases between the two ends. CDR3 DNA sequence: TGTGCCAGTAGTATAGATGAGGCAGGGGAGGAGACCCAGTACTTC. This codes for CASSIDEAGEETQYF.

The V and J genes are TRBV5-4 and TRBJ2-1, with 8 bases that match TRBD2. The CDR3 has 15 amino acids. From germline, CDR1 is SGHNT and CDR2 YYREEE (reference sequence). The V and J ends lost 1 base and 6 bases, in that order; junction bases with no gene match: 6. In DNA, the CDR3 is TGTGCCAGCAGCTTGCGAGCGGGAGTCGGCAATGAGCAGTTCTTC. Protein product: CASSLRAGVGNEQFF.

This chain uses TRBV11-3 with TRBJ2-5; TRBD1 agrees at 7 bases. CDR1 is SGHNT and CDR2 is YENEEA in the germline V gene. The V segment lost 5 bases and the J segment 5 bases; nucleotides outside the gene matches: 14. The CDR3 covers 16 residues. CDR3 protein: CASSTRQGIKAETQYF. CDR3 in DNA: TGTGCCAGCAGCACTCGACAGGGAATTAAGGCGGAGACCCAGTACTTC.

This chain connects TRBV11-3 to TRBJ2-1; tentatively, D is TRBD2 (5 bases). This CDR3 contains 12 residues. Trimming removed 2 bases from V and 9 bases from J, with 8 bases in between. CDR1 SGHNT and CDR2 YENEEA come from the germline V gene. CDR3 protein: CASSLREVEQFF. CDR3 DNA sequence: TGTGCCAGCAGCTTACGGGAAGTTGAGCAGTTCTTC.

The chain links TRBV15 to TRBJ2-4; 8 bases match TRBD1. CDR3 length: 15 amino acids. Germline values: CDR1 LNHNV, CDR2 YYDKDF (reference sequence). J lost 2 bases, V lost 5 bases, and 5 bases had no gene match. CDR3 sequence: CATSGGTGTKNIQYF. In DNA, the CDR3 is TGTGCCACCAGCGGAGGGACAGGCACCAAAAACATTCAGTACTTC.

The genes are TRBV2 and TRBJ1-4, with 7 bases identical to TRBD1. This CDR3 comprises 17 residues. Per the germline V gene, CDR1 is SNHLY and CDR2 is FYNNEI. V was clipped by 6 bases and J by 7 bases; unmatched bases: 17. DNA for the CDR3: TGTGCCAGCAGCGGGACAGCCTTCCTACCTCATTTTGAAAAACTGTTTTTT. Amino acids: CASSGTAFLPHFEKLFF.

This clone was counted only a few times. This chain connects TRBV11-3 to TRBJ2-1; D may be TRBD2 (6 bases). CDR3 length: 15 residues. CDR1 SGHNT and CDR2 YENEEA come from the germline V gene. With 1 base removed from V and 12 bases from J, the gap between germline ends came to 19 bases. CDR3 sequence (DNA): TGTGCCAGCAGCTTAGGGGGGACTCCCGGGGCTCGGCAGTTCTTC. As protein: CASSLGGTPGARQFF.

This clone was detected a few times. Other DNA sequences in the sample encode the same CDR3. The CDR3 coding sequence is TGTGCCAGCAGCCCCGGCTACGAGCAGTACTTC. Protein sequence: CASSPGYEQYF. The chain employs TRBV7-2 and TRBJ2-7; D unclear. V was cut by 5 bases and J by 3 bases, with 5 bases left in between. Germline V lookup: CDR1 SGHTA, CDR2 FQGNSA. This CDR3 is 11 amino acids long.

V and J are TRBV10-3 and TRBJ2-7; 9 nucleotides agree with TRBD1. The CDR3 runs to 15 residues. CDR1 and CDR2 (germline): ENHRY, SYGVKD. V was clipped by 5 bases and J by 5 bases; unmatched bases: 10. CDR3 amino acids: CAISKVTGQGHEQYF. The DNA of the CDR3 is TGTGCCATCAGTAAAGTAACGGGACAGGGTCACGAGCAGTACTTC.

V and J are TRBV9 and TRBJ2-2; TRBD1 aligns across 8 bases. With V trimmed by 0 bases and J by 6 bases, 4 bases remained unmatched. CDR3 length: 15 residues. Germline assignment: CDR1 SGDLS and CDR2 YYNGEE. CDR3 amino acids: CASSVGRGRPGELFF. In DNA form, the CDR3 reads TGTGCCAGCAGCGTAGGCAGGGGGCGTCCCGGGGAGCTGTTTTTT. The variable domain in full, completed from reference TRBV9 and TRBJ2-2, reads DSGVTQTPKHLITATGQRVTLRCSPRSGDLSVYWYQQSLDQGLQFLIQYYNGEERAKGNILERFSAQQFPDLHSELNLSSLELGDSALYFCASSVGRGRPGELFFGEGSRLTVL.

The chain joins TRBV25-1 to TRBJ2-2; no firm D call. CDR1 is MGHDK and CDR2 is SYGVNS in the germline V gene. The CDR3 runs to 12 residues. V gave up 3 bases and J gave up 6 bases, with 5 bases separating them. CDR3 nucleotides: TGTGCCAGCAGTGATATCCCCGGGGAGCTGTTTTTT. Its translation is CASSDIPGELFF.